What follows are 8 T cell receptor beta chains derived from one specimen sequenced in a study of early T cells in non-severe SARS-CoV-2 infection. One entry per CDR3 protein, called by TCRdb with MiXCR from the 5' RACE reads. The sample holds 70,000 to 95,000 distinct CDR3 sequences; 10% to 12% are singletons and the top ten take approximately 4.8%. Material for sequencing was whole blood. These receptors were obtained from an adult who was a healthcare worker with PCR-confirmed SARS-CoV-2 infection or an uninfected control (not recorded which).

This clonotype is medium-sized by share. The V and J genes are TRBV18 and TRBJ2-5; D unclear. The ends were cut back, 5 bases at V and 2 bases at J, with 3 bases in the middle. Germline lookup yields CDR1 KGHSH and CDR2 LQKENI. There are 11 residues in the CDR3. CDR3 residues: CASSTQETQYF. Written as DNA, the CDR3 is TGTGCCAGCTCAACACAAGAGACCCAGTACTTC.

The V call is TRBV6-4, the J call TRBJ1-1; D unresolved. The germline V and J ends were trimmed by 6 bases and 11 bases, with 4 bases remaining between them. Germline V gene lookup returns CDR1 MRHNA and CDR2 SNTAGT. CDR3 length equals 8 residues. CDR3 in amino acids: CASRAAFF. In nucleotides, the CDR3 is TGTGCCAGCAGAGCCGCTTTCTTT.

CDR3 coding DNA: TGTGCCAGCAGCCCCCTTGGGGTGGGGTATGGCTACACCTTC. Its translation is CASSPLGVGYGYTF. V is TRBV7-3 and J is TRBJ1-2, with unresolved D. The CDR3 runs to 14 residues. Germline V gene data show CDR1 as SGHTA and CDR2 as FQGTGA. The ends were cut back, 5 bases at V and 5 bases at J, with 15 bases in the middle. The full variable domain, completed using reference TRBV7-3 and TRBJ1-2, is GAGVSQTPSNKVTEKGKYVELRCDPISGHTALYWYRQSLGQGPEFLIYFQGTGAADDSGLPNDRFFAVRPEGSVSTLKIQRTERGDSAVYLCASSPLGVGYGYTFGSGTRLTVV.

This clonotype was observed at least ten times. The CDR3 nucleotides read TGTGCCAGCTCACCACCGTTGAGAACCCAAGAGACCCAGTACTTC. It translates to CASSPPLRTQETQYF. This sequence joins TRBV18 and TRBJ2-5; D not certain. Germline V gene lookup returns CDR1 KGHSH and CDR2 LQKENI. Trimming shortened V by 0 bases and J by 1 base, and 9 bases separated the two germline ends. The CDR3 has 15 amino acids.

This clonotype was detected only a few times. The V call is TRBV12-3 or TRBV12-4, the J call TRBJ1-6; possibly TRBD1 for D (6 bases). V was cut by 9 bases and J by 8 bases, with 14 bases left in between. This CDR3 has 13 residues. CDR3 sequence reads: CASTQGLDSPLHF. Written as DNA, the CDR3 is TGTGCCAGTACCCAGGGGCTGGATTCACCCCTCCACTTT.

The chain joins TRBV28 to TRBJ2-6; no clear D gene. CDR1 is MDHEN and CDR2 is SYDVKM in the germline V gene. This CDR3 is built from 15 residues. V was clipped by 2 bases and J by 3 bases, with 8 bases between them. For the CDR3, the DNA is TGTGCCAGCAGTTTAACCGGCCTTGGGGCCAACGTCCTGACTTTC. This gives the protein CASSLTGLGANVLTF.

This clonotype was counted between two and nine times. The chain has TRBV6-5 and TRBJ2-7; the D is unclear. Trimming shortened V by 6 bases and J by 3 bases, and 21 bases separated the two germline ends. CDR3 length equals 16 residues. Per germline, CDR1 MNHEY and CDR2 SVGAGI. Here the CDR3 DNA reads TGTGCCAGCAGATCCCTAACGGGCGGTCTCAACTACGAGCAGTACTTC. It translates to CASRSLTGGLNYEQYF.

The table lists this clonotype with a few counts. V usage is TRBV7-8 and J usage is TRBJ2-7; tentatively, D is TRBD2 (5 bases). CDR1 is SGHVS and CDR2 is FQNEAQ in the germline V gene. The CDR3 runs to 13 residues. V was cut by 5 bases and J by 2 bases, with 10 bases left in between. The CDR3 region has the DNA TGTGCCAGCAGCAGCCGGACTGCCTACGAGCAGTACTTC. It is translated as CASSSRTAYEQYF.